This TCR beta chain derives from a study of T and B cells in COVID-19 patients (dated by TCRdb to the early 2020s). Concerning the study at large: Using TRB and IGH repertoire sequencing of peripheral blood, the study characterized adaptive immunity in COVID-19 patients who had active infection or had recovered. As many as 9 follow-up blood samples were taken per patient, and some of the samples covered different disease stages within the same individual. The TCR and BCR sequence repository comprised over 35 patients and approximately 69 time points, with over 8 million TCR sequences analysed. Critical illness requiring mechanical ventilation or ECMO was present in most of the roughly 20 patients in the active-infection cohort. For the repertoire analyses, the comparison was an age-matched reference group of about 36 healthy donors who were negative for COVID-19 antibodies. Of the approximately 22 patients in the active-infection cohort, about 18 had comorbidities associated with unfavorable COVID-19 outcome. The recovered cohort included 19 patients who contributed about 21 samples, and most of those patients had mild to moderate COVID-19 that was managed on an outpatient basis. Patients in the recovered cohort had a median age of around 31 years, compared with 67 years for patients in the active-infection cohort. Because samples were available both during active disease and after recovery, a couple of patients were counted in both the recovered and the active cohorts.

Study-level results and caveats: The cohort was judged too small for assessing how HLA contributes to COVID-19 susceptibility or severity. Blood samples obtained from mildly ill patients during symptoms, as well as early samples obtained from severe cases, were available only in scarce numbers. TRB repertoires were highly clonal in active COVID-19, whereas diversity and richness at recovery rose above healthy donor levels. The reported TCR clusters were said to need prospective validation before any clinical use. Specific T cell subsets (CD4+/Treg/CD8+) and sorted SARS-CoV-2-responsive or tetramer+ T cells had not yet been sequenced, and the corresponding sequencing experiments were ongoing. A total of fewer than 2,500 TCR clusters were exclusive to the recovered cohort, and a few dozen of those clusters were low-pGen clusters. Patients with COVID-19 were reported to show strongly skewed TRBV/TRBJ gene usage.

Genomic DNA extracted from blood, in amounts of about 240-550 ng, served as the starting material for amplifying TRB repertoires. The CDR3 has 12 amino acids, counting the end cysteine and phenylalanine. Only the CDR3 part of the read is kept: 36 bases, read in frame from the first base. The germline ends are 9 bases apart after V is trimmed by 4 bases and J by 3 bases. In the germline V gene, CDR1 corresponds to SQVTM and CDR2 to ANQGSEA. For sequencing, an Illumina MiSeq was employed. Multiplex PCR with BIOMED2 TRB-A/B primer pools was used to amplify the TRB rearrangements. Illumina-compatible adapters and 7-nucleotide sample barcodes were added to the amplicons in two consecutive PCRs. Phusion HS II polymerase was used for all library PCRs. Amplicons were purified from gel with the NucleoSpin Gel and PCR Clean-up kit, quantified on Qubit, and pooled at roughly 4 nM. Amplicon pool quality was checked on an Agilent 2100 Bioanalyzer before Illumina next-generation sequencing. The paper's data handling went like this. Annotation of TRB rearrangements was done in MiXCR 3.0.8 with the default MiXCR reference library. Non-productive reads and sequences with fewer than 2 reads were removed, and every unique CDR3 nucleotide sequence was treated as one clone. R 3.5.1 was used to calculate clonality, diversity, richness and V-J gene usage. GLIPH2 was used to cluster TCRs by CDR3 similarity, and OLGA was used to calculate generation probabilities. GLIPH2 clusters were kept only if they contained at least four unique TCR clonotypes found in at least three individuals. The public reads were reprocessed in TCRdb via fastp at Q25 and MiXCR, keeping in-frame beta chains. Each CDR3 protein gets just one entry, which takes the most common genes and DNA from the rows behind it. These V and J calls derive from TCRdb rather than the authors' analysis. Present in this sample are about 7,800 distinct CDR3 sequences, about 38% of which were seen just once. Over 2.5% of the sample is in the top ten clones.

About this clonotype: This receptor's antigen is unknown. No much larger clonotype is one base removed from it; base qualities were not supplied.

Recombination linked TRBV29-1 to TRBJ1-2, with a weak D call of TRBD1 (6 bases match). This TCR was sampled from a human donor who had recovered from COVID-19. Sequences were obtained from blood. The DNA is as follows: TGCAGCGTTGGGGACAATCACTATGGCTACACCTTC. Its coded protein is CSVGDNHYGYTF.